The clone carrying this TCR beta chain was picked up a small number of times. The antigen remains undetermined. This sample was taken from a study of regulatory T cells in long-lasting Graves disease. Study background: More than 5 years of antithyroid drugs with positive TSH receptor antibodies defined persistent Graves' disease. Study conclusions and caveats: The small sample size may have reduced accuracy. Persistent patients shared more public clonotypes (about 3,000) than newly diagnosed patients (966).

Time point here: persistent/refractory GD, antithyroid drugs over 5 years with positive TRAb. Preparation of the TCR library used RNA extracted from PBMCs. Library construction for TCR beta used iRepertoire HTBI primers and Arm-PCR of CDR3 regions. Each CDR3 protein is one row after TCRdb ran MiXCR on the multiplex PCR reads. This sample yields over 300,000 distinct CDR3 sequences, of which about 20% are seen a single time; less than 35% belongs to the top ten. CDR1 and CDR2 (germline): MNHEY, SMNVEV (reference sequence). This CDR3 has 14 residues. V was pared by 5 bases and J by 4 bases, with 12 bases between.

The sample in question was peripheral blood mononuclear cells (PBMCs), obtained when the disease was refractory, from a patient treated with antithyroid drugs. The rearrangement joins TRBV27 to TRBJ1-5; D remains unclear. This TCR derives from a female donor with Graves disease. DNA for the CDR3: TGTGCCAGCAGTACGAGACAAGGGAATCAGCCCCAGCATTTT. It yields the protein CASSTRQGNQPQHF.